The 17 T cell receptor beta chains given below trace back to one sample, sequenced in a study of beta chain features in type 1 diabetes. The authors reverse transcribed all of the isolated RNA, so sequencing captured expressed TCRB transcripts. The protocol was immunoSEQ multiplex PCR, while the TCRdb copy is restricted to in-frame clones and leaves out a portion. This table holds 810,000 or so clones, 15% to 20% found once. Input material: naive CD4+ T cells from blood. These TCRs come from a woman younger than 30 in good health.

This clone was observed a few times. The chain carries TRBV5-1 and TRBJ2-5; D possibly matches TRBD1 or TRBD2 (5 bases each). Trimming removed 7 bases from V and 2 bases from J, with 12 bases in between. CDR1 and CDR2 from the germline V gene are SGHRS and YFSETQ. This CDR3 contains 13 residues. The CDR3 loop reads CASRRGLQETQYF. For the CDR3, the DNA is TGCGCCAGCCGACGGGGCCTTCAAGAGACCCAGTACTTC.

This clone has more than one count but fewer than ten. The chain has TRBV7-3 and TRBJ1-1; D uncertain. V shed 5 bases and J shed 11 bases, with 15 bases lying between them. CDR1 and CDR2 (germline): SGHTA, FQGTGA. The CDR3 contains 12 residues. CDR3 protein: CASSITLGRAFF. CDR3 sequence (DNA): TGTGCCAGCAGCATCACACTGGGAAGGGCTTTCTTT.

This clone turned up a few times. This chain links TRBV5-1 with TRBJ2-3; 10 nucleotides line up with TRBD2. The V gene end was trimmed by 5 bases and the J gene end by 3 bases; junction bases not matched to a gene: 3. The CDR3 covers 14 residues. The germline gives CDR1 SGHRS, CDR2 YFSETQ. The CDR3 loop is CASSTTSGTDTQYF. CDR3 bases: TGCGCCAGCAGTACGACTAGCGGGACAGATACGCAGTATTTT.

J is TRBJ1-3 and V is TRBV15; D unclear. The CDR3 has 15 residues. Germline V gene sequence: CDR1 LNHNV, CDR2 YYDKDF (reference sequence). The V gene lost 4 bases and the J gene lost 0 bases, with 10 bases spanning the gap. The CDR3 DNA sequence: TGTGCCACCAGCAATCGACGGACCTCTGGAAACACCATATATTTT. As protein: CATSNRRTSGNTIYF.

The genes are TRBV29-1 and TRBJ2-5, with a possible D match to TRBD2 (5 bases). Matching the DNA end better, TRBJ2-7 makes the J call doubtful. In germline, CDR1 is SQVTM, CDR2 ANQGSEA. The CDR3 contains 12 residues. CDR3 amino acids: CSGTDSFGEQYF. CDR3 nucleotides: TGCAGCGGGACGGACTCCTTCGGCGAGCAGTACTTC.

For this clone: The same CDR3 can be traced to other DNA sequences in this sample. The CDR3 coding sequence is TGTGCCAGCGGGAGAGAGACCCAGTACTTC. Its translation is CASGRETQYF. The chain combines TRBV27 with TRBJ2-5, with TRBD2 as a possible D gene (5 bases). Germline loops: CDR1 MNHEY, CDR2 SMNVEV (reference sequence). This CDR3 comprises 10 residues. V was pared by 8 bases and J by 4 bases, with 5 bases between.

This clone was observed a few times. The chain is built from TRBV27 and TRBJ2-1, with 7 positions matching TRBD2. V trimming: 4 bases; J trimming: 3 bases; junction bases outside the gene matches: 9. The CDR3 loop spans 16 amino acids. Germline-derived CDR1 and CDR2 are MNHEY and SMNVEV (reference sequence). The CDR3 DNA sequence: TGTGCCAGCAGTTGGCGGGAGAGCCTCTACTACAATGAGCAGTTCTTC. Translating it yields CASSWRESLYYNEQFF.

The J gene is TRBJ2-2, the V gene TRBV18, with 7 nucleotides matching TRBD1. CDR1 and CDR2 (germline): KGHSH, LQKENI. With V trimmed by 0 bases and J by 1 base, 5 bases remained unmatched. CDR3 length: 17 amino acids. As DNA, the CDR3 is TGTGCCAGCTCACCACCGTTTGGGACAGTGAACACCGGGGAGCTGTTTTTT. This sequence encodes CASSPPFGTVNTGELFF. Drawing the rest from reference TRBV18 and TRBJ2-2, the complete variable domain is NAGVMQNPRHLVRRRGQEARLRCSPMKGHSHVYWYRQLPEEGLKFMVYLQKENIIDESGMPKERFSAEFPKEGPSILRIQQVVRGDSAAYFCASSPPFGTVNTGELFFGEGSRLTVL.

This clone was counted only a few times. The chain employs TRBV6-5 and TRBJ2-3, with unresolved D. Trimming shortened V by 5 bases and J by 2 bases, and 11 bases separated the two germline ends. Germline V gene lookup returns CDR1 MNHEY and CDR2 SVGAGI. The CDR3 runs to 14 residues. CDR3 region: CASSLRQATDTQYF. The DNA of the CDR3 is TGTGCCAGCAGTCTCCGACAAGCCACAGATACGCAGTATTTT.

CDR3 protein: CASSYRVTNTGELFF. For the CDR3, the DNA is TGCGCCAGCAGCTACAGGGTTACGAACACCGGGGAGCTGTTTTTT. The V gene is TRBV4-1, the J gene TRBJ2-2; TRBD1 is a possible D gene (6 bases). The germline V and J ends were trimmed by 5 bases and 0 bases, with 10 bases remaining between them. Germline V gene lookup returns CDR1 MGHRA and CDR2 YSYEKL. The CDR3 sequence is 15 residues long.

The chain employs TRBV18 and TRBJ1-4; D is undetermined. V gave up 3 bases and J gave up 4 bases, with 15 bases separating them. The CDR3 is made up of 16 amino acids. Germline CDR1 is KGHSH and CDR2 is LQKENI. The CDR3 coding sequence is TGTGCCAGCTCACCTATTCAAGGGTCCATTAATGAAAAACTGTTTTTT. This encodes CASSPIQGSINEKLFF.

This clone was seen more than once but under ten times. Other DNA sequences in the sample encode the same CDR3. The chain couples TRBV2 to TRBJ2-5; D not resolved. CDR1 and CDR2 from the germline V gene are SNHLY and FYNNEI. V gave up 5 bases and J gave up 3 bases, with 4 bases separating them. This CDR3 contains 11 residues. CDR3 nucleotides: TGTGCCAGCAGTCGAGAAGAGACCCAGTACTTC. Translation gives CASSREETQYF.

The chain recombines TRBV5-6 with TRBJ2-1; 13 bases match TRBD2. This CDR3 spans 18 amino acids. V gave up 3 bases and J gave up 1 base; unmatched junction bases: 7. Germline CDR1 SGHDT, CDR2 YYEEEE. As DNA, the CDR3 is TGTGCCAGCAGCTCCCGGACTAGCGGGAGAGATTCCTACAATGAGCAGTTCTTC. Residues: CASSSRTSGRDSYNEQFF.

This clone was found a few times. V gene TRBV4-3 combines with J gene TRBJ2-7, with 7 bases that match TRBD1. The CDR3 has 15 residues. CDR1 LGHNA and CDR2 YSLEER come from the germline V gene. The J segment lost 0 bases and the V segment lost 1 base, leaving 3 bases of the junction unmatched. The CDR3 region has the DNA TGCGCCAGCAGCCAAGTTCAGGGGGTCTCCTACGAGCAGTACTTC. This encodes CASSQVQGVSYEQYF.

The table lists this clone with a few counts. CDR3 in amino acids: CASSSRQGYGYTF. CDR3 DNA: TGTGCCAGCAGTTCCAGACAGGGGTATGGCTACACCTTC. The chain carries TRBV27 and TRBJ1-2; 8 bases are a match to TRBD1. V was pared by 4 bases and J by 5 bases, with 3 bases of the junction left unmatched. CDR1 is MNHEY and CDR2 is SMNVEV in the germline V gene (reference sequence). The CDR3 covers 13 residues.

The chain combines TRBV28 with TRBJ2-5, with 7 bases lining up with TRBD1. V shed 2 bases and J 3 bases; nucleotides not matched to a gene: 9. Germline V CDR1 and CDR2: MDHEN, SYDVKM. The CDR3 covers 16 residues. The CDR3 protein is CASSLLTGWTEETQYF. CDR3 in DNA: TGTGCCAGCAGTTTACTGACAGGGTGGACCGAAGAGACCCAGTACTTC.

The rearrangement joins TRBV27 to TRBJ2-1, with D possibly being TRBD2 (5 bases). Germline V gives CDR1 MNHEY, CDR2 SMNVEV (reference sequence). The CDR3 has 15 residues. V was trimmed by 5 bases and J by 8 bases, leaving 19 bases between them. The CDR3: CASSRQRIESHEQFF. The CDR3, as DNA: TGTGCCAGCAGTCGTCAGCGGATAGAGTCACATGAGCAGTTCTTC.